This record covers a single TCR beta chain. The data derive from a study of T-cell reconstitution after alpha-beta-depleted transplantation in children. Germline loops: CDR1 LNHNV, CDR2 YYDKDF (reference sequence). This CDR3 spans 16 amino acids. V gave up 1 base and J gave up 3 bases; unmatched junction bases: 6. Molecular barcoding with unique molecular identifiers was used for the TCRbeta library. TCRdb ran MiXCR on the PCR reads and lists one entry per CDR3 protein. Found here are about 360,000 distinct CDR3 sequences, about 14% of them singletons; the top ten hold roughly 4.5%. The receptor's source is a human donor who donated a stem cell graft to a child with Fanconi anemia. The chain carries TRBV15 and TRBJ1-1; TRBD1 matches 9 bases. The starting material was PBMCs, obtained from the stem cell graft. CDR3 nucleotides: TGTGCCACCAGCAGAGGAGTACAGGGGGCGGACACTGAAGCTTTCTTT. It yields the protein CATSRGVQGADTEAFF. Looking up the rest from reference TRBV15 and TRBJ1-1 gives the full variable domain: DAMVIQNPRYQVTQFGKPVTLSCSQTLNHNVMYWYQQKSSQAPKLLFHYYDKDFNNEADTPDNFQSRRPNTSFCFLDIRSPGLGDTAMYLCATSRGVQGADTEAFFGQGTRLTVV.